The subject of this entry is one T cell receptor beta chain. Participant-given clinical history determined each cohort assignment. J was trimmed by 4 bases and V by 3 bases; bases with no gene match: 7. Germline V gene sequence: CDR1 MGHRA, CDR2 YSYEKL. The length of the CDR3 is 17 residues. The assay was immunoSEQ multiplex PCR, and TCRdb's table has in-frame clones only and misses some. The repertoire holds under 300,000 clones, with around 90% as singletons. This sample stems from a study of blood T cell repertoires in COVID-19. This sequence was found in a woman aged 40 to 55 with acute COVID-19. The rearrangement joins TRBV4-1 to TRBJ2-6; TRBD1 agrees at 9 bases. The specimen sequenced was PBMCs or T cells enriched from blood (not recorded which). The CDR3 nucleotides are TGCGCCAGCAGCCAGGGGGACAGGGCCTTCGGGGCCAACGTCCTGACTTTC. Translation: CASSQGDRAFGANVLTF.